Each of the 10 T cell receptor beta chains below was sequenced from the same sample in a study of graft-versus-host responses after intestinal transplantation. Their specific antigens are unknown. This table comes from immunoSEQ multiplex PCR, and its TCRdb copy is limited to in-frame clones, with some not included. The sample has about 36,000 clones, around 94% seen once. Sequencing used unstimulated CD4+ T cells sorted from spleen or lymph node cells, obtained before transplant. The receptors shown here come from a human donor who was the organ donor for an intestinal transplant.

The chain links TRBV30 to TRBJ1-1; D is undetermined. Looked up from germline, CDR1 is GTSNPN and CDR2 is SVGIG (reference sequence). The V gene lost 2 bases and the J gene lost 3 bases, with 10 bases spanning the gap. The CDR3 is 13 residues long. The CDR3 is CAWSKTSYTEAFF. CDR3 nucleotide sequence: TGTGCCTGGAGTAAGACGAGCTACACTGAAGCTTTCTTT.

The chain is built from TRBV7-2 and TRBJ2-3, with 10 bases aligning to TRBD2. The CDR3 has 16 amino acids. V lost 1 base to trimming and J lost 1 base; unmatched junction nucleotides: 2. Germline values: CDR1 SGHTA, CDR2 FQGNSA. The CDR3 coding sequence is TGTGCCAGCAGCTTAGGCCTAGCGGGGGGCACAGATACGCAGTATTTT. Protein sequence: CASSLGLAGGTDTQYF.

The chain links TRBV28 to TRBJ1-2; maybe TRBD1 (6 bases). Germline CDR1 MDHEN, CDR2 SYDVKM. V was shortened by 7 bases and J by 5 bases, with 23 bases between the two germline ends. The CDR3 spans 16 residues. This CDR3 reads CASTTTYGGKSYGYTF. CDR3 DNA sequence: TGTGCCAGCACTACCACCTATGGGGGCAAGAGTTATGGCTACACCTTC.

This rearrangement joins TRBV6-6 to TRBJ2-5; TRBD2 agrees at 11 bases. J was trimmed by 2 bases and V by 5 bases; bases with no gene match: 4. The CDR3 has 15 residues. The germline CDR1 and CDR2 sequences are MNHNY and SVGAGI (reference sequence). This CDR3 is CASSQLAGAQETQYF. The CDR3 region has the DNA TGTGCCAGCAGTCAACTAGCGGGGGCTCAAGAGACCCAGTACTTC.

The gene calls are TRBV7-2 and TRBJ1-5; no reliable D call. V dropped 1 base and J dropped 0 bases, with 10 bases sitting between them. The CDR3 extends over 16 amino acids. CDR1 is SGHTA, CDR2 FQGNSA, per germline. CDR3 amino acids: CASSLEPGDSNQPQHF. The CDR3 DNA follows: TGTGCCAGCAGCTTAGAGCCCGGGGATAGCAATCAGCCCCAGCATTTT.

The chain combines TRBV7-9 with TRBJ1-2; D unclear. Per germline, CDR1 SEHNR and CDR2 FQNEAQ (reference sequence). The CDR3 is 15 residues long. Deletions cut 5 bases from V and 4 bases from J, with 17 bases between. The CDR3: CASSHPRPFGYGYTF. In nucleotides, the CDR3 is TGTGCCAGCAGCCACCCTCGACCTTTTGGCTATGGCTACACCTTC.

This clone is a singleton in its sample. V and J are TRBV7-9 and TRBJ2-1, with TRBD2 matching over 8 bases. In germline, CDR1 is SEHNR, CDR2 FQNEAQ (reference sequence). The CDR3 length is 19 residues. V was clipped by 1 base and J by 0 bases; unmatched bases: 11. The CDR3 region has the DNA TGTGCCAGCAGCTTAGTTCCCGGACTAGCAGATGGCTCCTACAATGAGCAGTTCTTC. Amino acids: CASSLVPGLADGSYNEQFF.

This clone was observed a handful of times. The gene calls are TRBV7-2 and TRBJ1-2, with D unresolved. This CDR3 spans 14 amino acids. Germline V gene sequence: CDR1 SGHTA, CDR2 FQGNSA. The V gene lost 6 bases and the J gene lost 2 bases, with 13 bases spanning the gap. The CDR3 protein is CASRVVGVNYGYTF. For the CDR3, the DNA is TGTGCCAGCAGGGTAGTTGGGGTAAACTATGGCTACACCTTC.

The V gene is TRBV19, the J gene TRBJ1-6, with 9 bases matching TRBD1. V lost 5 bases, J lost 9 bases, and 23 bases stayed unmatched. There are 20 residues in the CDR3. In germline, CDR1 is LNHDA, CDR2 SQIVND (reference sequence). In DNA form, the CDR3 reads TGTGCCAGTAGTCCTAACTCCGGGACAGGGCACATAATGGCATTTTCACCCCTCCACTTT. Translated: CASSPNSGTGHIMAFSPLHF.

This clone appeared a single time. The V gene is TRBV23-1, the J gene TRBJ1-5; TRBD1 aligns across 7 bases. TRBV23-1 is assigned to the ORF class and has an uncertain function. Germline trimming cut 8 bases from V and 3 bases from J; bases unmatched to any gene: 4. The CDR3 runs 13 residues. CDR3: CASDRALNQPQHF. The CDR3 coding sequence is TGCGCCAGCGACAGGGCCCTCAATCAGCCCCAGCATTTT.